What follows is one TCR delta chain and its context. The table lists this clone with a few counts. What antigen it recognizes has not been identified. TCRdb has a much larger clone's protein, which differs at residue 13 from the translation of this DNA, likely because of a read error; what is shown is the protein translated from the DNA. In both library preparation methods, multiplex PCR was run with primers aimed at the conserved V and J regions of the TCR genes. The amplicons were purified, pooled and then sequenced on an Illumina MiSeq platform. In the authors' own workflow: V(D)J alignment, clonotype assembly and translation were done with MiXCR, while functionality assessment and CDR3 repertoire analyses were done with VDJtools. The IMGT definition of CDR3 was applied, and only productive sequences using functional genes were analyzed, with ORF genes and pseudogenes left out. Identical amino acid CDR3s of major clonotypes (frequency >=5%) were searched for across all patients and controls using a custom Python script. To compare clonotype frequencies between patients and controls, a one-sided non-parametric Wilcoxon test was applied. TCRdb called clones anew from the public reads via CATT; matching DNA rows were later pooled. The V and J calls and clone size come from TCRdb's table, not from the authors' own analysis. The sample yields some 4,100 delta-chain clones; more than 0.8% were counted once. The top ten clones comprise around 23% of the sample.

This sample stems from a study of gamma delta lymphoproliferative disorders and STAT genes listed by TCRdb under 2018. Study-wide context: Gamma-chain libraries were prepared from at least 50 ng of genomic DNA using the LymphoTrack Dx TCRG Assay. Since no corresponding Invivoscribe delta assay was available, delta-chain libraries were prepared following the standard operating procedure of the EuroClonality-NGS working group. The study profiled TCR gamma and delta CDR3 repertoires by deep sequencing in Tgammadelta lymphoproliferative disease patients and healthy controls, within a larger immunophenotypic and STAT-mutation study. To confirm results, a couple of gamma-chain samples and every delta-chain sample were sequenced twice.

The CDR3 has 19 amino acids, counting the end cysteine and phenylalanine. The kept DNA is CDR3 alone, 57 bases in frame from the first base. The germline V gene encodes CDR1 TSWWSYY and CDR2 QGS. At the junction V is shortened by 0 bases and J by 4 bases; bases outside the gene matches: 13. What the study reported, not specific to this receptor: Almost every major gamma and delta clonotype in patients was public, meaning shared with at least one healthy donor, and only a couple of gamma clonotypes were private to disease. In whole-repertoire clustering, patient gamma repertoires grouped separately from healthy controls, whereas delta repertoires showed no separation between groups. Control T cells were likely spread across varied maturation stages, whereas leukemic cells were skewed toward terminal effectors, which potentially limits comparisons between patients and controls. According to the authors, NGS specificity may be reduced at low frequencies, so whether leukemic clones are public or private needs confirmation.

Genomic DNA from peripheral blood mononuclear cells isolated from patients and controls was used for TCR sequencing. The control group, matched to the patients for age and sex, consisted of about 23 healthy adult blood donors (about twelve males and about eleven females) with a median age of about 69 years. Material for sequencing was blood. This receptor chain uses TRDV1 and TRDJ1; TRDD3 matches 11 bases in the middle. The source is a human donor in good health. The CDR3 protein: CALGELSYPGGYLGDKLIF. The sequenced DNA: TGTGCTCTTGGGGAACTGTCCTACCCTGGGGGATACTTGGGCGATAAACTCATCTTT.